This entry concerns a single TCR beta chain. These data originate in a study of monozygotic twins with inflammatory bowel disease. TCRdb reprocessed the 5' RACE reads, keeping one entry per CDR3 protein, no DNA. The specimen's table records about 130,000 distinct CDR3 sequences. The TCR originated in a human donor with ulcerative colitis or Crohn's disease, or a healthy co-twin of an affected twin (not recorded which). Material for sequencing was blood.

The CDR3 sequence is CASRYSSMNTEAFF. The V gene is TRBV28, the J gene TRBJ1-1. The CDR3 has 14 amino acids. CDR1 and CDR2 (germline): MDHEN, SYDVKM.